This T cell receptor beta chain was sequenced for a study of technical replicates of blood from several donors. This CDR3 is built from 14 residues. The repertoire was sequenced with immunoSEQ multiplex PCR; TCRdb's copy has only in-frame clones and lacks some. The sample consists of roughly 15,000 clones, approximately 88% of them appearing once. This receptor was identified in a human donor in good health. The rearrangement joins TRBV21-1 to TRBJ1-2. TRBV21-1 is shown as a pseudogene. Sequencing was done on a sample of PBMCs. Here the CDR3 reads CASSNFGGGYGYTF. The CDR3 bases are TGTGCCAGCAGCAACTTTGGGGGGGGCTATGGCTACACCTTC.